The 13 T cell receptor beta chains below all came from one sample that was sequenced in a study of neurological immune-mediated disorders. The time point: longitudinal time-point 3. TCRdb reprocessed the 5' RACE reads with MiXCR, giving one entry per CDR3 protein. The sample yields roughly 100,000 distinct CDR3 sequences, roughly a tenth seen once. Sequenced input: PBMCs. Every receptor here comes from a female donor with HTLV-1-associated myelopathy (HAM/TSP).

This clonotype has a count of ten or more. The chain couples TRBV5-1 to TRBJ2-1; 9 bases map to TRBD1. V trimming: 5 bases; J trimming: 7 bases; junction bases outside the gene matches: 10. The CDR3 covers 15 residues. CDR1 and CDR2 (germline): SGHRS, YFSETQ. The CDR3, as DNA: TGCGCCAGCAGTTTTACAGGGGGCGTCGGAAATGAGCAGTTCTTC. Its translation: CASSFTGGVGNEQFF.

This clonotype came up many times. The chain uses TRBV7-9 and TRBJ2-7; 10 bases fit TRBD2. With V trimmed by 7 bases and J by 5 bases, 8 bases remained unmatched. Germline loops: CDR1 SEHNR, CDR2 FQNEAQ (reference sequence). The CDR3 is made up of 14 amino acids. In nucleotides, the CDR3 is TGTGCCAGCATGCGTAGCGGGGGGTCCCACGAGCAGTACTTC. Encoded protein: CASMRSGGSHEQYF.

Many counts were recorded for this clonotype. CDR3 loop: CASSIRGQVAEAFF. The CDR3 bases are TGTGCCAGCAGCATTAGGGGGCAGGTCGCTGAAGCTTTCTTT. This chain connects TRBV7-9 to TRBJ1-1, with TRBD1 matching over 7 bases. The germline gives CDR1 SEHNR, CDR2 FQNEAQ (reference sequence). The CDR3 is 14 residues long. V shed 5 bases, J shed 6 bases, and the junction held 9 bases outside the gene matches. The variable domain in full, completed from reference TRBV7-9 and TRBJ1-1, reads DTGVSQNPRHKITKRGQNVTFRCDPISEHNRLYWYRQTLGQGPEFLTYFQNEAQLEKSRLLSDRFSAERPKGSFSTLEIQRTEQGDSAMYLCASSIRGQVAEAFFGQGTRLTVV.

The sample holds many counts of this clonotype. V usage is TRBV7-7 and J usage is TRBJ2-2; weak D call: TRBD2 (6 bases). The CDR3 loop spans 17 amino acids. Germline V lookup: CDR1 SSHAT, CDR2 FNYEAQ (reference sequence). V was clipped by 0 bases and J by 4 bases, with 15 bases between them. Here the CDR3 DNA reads TGTGCCAGCAGCTTAGCAGTGGGCGGGACGGTCACCGGGGAGCTGTTTTTT. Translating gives CASSLAVGGTVTGELFF. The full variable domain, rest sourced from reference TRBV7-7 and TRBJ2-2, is GAGVSQSPRYKVTKRGQDVTLRCDPISSHATLYWYQQALGQGPEFLTYFNYEAQPDKSGLPSDRFSAERPEGSISTLTIQRTEQRDSAMYRCASSLAVGGTVTGELFFGEGSRLTVL.

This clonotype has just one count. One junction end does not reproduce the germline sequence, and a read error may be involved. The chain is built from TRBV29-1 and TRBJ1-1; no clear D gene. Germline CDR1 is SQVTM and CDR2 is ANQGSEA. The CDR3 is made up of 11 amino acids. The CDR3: CSATVNTEAIF. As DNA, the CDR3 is TGCAGTGCGACGGTGAACACTGAAGCTATCTTC.

DNA of the CDR3: TGTGCCAGCTCAGGCCGATATGACAGGGCCGAGCAGTACTTC. It specifies CASSGRYDRAEQYF. The J gene is TRBJ2-7, the V gene TRBV18, with 7 positions matching TRBD1. The CDR3 consists of 14 residues. Germline CDR1 and CDR2: KGHSH and LQKENI. V shed 5 bases and J 6 bases; nucleotides not matched to a gene: 10. Full variable domain (outside the CDR3, taken from reference TRBV18 and TRBJ2-7): NAGVMQNPRHLVRRRGQEARLRCSPMKGHSHVYWYRQLPEEGLKFMVYLQKENIIDESGMPKERFSAEFPKEGPSILRIQQVVRGDSAAYFCASSGRYDRAEQYFGPGTRLTVT.

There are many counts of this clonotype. The CDR3 region has the DNA TGTGCCACCAGTGATGTACCGGGACTAGCGGTCTACAATGAGCAGTTCTTC. Its protein is CATSDVPGLAVYNEQFF. The chain recombines TRBV24-1 with TRBJ2-1; 11 bases fit TRBD2. The V and J ends lost 3 bases and 3 bases, in that order; junction bases with no gene match: 6. The CDR3 length is 17 residues. Germline V gene sequence: CDR1 KGHDR, CDR2 SFDVKD.

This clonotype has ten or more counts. The CDR3 protein is CASSLERGGPTDTQYF. The CDR3 DNA sequence: TGTGCCAGCAGCTTGGAGCGGGGGGGACCAACAGATACGCAGTATTTT. This sequence joins TRBV5-5 and TRBJ2-3, with TRBD2 matching 10 bases. Germline values: CDR1 SGHKS, CDR2 YYEKEE (reference sequence). This CDR3 region has 16 residues. Losses at the gene ends were 0 bases for V and 3 bases for J; bases not matched to a gene: 4.

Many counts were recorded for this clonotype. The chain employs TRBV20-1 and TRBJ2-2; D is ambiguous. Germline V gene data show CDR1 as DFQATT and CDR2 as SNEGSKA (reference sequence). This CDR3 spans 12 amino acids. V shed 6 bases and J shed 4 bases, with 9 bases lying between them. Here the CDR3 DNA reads TGCAGTGCAACTGACTTCACCGGGGAGCTGTTTTTT. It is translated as CSATDFTGELFF.

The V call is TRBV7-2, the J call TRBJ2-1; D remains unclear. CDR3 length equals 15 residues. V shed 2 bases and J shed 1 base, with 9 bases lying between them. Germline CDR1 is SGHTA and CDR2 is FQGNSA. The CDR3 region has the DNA TGTGCCAGCAGCTTAATAAGGTGGTCCTACAATGAGCAGTTCTTC. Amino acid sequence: CASSLIRWSYNEQFF.

The CDR3 loop is CASSPTQGYATQYF. CDR3 bases: TGCGCCAGCTCCCCAACCCAGGGTTACGCGACCCAGTACTTC. V and J are TRBV5-1 and TRBJ2-5; tentatively, D is TRBD1 (5 bases). Between the trimmed V and J ends, which lost 7 bases and 7 bases, there was a span of 20 bases. The V gene's germline CDR1 is SGHRS and CDR2 YFSETQ. The CDR3 is 14 amino acids.

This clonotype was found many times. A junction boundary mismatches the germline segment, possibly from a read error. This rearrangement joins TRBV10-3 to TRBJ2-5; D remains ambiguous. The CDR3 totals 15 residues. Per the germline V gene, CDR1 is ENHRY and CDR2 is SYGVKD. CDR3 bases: TGTGCCACCTCCCCGGATCCCCCACACCAGGAGACCCAGTACTTC. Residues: CATSPDPPHQETQYF.

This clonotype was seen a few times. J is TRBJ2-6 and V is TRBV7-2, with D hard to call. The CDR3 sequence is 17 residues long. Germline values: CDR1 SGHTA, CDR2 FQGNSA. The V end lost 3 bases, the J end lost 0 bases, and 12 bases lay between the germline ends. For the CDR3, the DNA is TGTGCCAGCAGCTTCAAACAGACGAGCTCTGGGGCCAACGTCCTGACTTTC. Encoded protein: CASSFKQTSSGANVLTF.